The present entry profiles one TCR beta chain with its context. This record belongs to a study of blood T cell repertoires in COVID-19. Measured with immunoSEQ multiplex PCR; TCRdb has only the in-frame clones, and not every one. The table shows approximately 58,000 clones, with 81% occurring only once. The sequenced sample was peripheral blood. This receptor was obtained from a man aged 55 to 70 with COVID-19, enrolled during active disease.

The CDR3: CASSWDRGLQYF. The CDR3 DNA is TGTGCCAGCAGCTGGGACAGGGGTCTGCAGTACTTC. V and J are TRBV7-2 and TRBJ2-7, with TRBD1 identical over 10 bases. J gave up 9 bases and V 4 bases, and 3 bases lay outside the gene matches. The germline V gene has CDR1 SGHTA and CDR2 FQGNSA. The CDR3 runs to 12 residues.